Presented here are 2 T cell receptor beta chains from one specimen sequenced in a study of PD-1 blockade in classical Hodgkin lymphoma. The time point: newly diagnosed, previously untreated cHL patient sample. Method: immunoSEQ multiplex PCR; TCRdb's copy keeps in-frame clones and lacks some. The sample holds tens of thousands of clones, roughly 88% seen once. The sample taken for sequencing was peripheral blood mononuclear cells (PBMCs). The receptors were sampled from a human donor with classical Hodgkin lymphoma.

The CDR3 is CASSSGFGAYEQYF. Written as DNA, the CDR3 is TGTGCCAGCAGTTCGGGGTTCGGGGCCTACGAGCAGTACTTC. This chain uses TRBV6-5 with TRBJ2-7; TRBD2 might be the D (5 bases). CDR3 size: 14 residues. Trimming pared 4 bases from V and 2 bases from J, leaving 12 bases between. Germline V lookup: CDR1 MNHEY, CDR2 SVGAGI.

The CDR3 coding sequence is TGTGCCAGCAGTTTACGGCCGGGGCCGAACACTGAAGCTTTCTTT. Its protein is CASSLRPGPNTEAFF. The V and J genes are TRBV27 and TRBJ1-1; tentatively, D is TRBD1 (5 bases). V was pared by 2 bases and J by 1 base, with 11 bases between. The V gene's germline CDR1 is MNHEY and CDR2 SMNVEV (reference sequence). CDR3 length: 15 residues.